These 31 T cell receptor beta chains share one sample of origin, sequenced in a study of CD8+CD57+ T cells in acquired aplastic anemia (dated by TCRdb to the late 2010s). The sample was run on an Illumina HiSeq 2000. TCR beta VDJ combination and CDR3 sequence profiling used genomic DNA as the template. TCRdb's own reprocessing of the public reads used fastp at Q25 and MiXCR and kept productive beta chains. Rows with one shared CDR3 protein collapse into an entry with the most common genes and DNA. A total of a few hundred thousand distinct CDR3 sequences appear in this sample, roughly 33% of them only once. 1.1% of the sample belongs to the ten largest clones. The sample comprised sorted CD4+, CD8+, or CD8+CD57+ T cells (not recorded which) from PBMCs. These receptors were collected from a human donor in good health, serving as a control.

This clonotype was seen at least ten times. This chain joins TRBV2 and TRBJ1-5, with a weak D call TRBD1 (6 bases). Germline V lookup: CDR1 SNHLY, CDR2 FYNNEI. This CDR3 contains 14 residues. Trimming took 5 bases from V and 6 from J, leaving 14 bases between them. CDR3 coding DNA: TGTGCCAGCAGTTACAGGGACGGGGGTCAGCCCCAGCATTTT. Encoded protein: CASSYRDGGQPQHF.

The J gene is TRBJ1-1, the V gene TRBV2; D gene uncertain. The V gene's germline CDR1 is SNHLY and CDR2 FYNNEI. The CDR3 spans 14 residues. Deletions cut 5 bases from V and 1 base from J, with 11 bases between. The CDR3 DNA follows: TGTGCCAGCAGTCCCTCGCGTGGGAACACTGAAGCTTTCTTT. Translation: CASSPSRGNTEAFF. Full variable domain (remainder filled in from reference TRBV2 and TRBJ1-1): EPEVTQTPSHQVTQMGQEVILRCVPISNHLYFYWYRQILGQKVEFLVSFYNNEISEKSEIFDDQFSVERPDGSNFTLKIRSTKLEDSAMYFCASSPSRGNTEAFFGQGTRLTVV.

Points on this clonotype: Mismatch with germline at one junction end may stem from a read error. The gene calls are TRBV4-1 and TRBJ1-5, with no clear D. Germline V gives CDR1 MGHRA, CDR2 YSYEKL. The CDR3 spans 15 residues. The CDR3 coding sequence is TGCGCCAGCAACCAAGTTGAAAATTCGTTTCAGCCCCAGCATTTT. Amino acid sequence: CASNQVENSFQPQHF.

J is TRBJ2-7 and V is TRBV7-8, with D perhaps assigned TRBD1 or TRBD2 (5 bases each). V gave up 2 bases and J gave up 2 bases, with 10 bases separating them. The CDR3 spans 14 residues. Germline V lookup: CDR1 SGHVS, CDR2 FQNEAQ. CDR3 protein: CASSLRGTTYEQYF. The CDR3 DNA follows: TGTGCCAGCAGCTTACGGGGCACTACCTACGAGCAGTACTTC.

The DNA of the CDR3 is TGCAGTGCTAGCGGGGTTGAGCGGGGGACACCGCTAAACATTCAGTACTTC. This gives the protein CSASGVERGTPLNIQYF. The gene calls are TRBV20-1 and TRBJ2-4, with 8 bases fitting TRBD2. Germline V lookup: CDR1 DFQATT, CDR2 SNEGSKA (reference sequence). J was trimmed by 6 bases and V by 3 bases; bases with no gene match: 16. The CDR3 length is 17 residues.

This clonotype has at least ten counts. Written as DNA, the CDR3 is TGTGCCAGCAGTTTACATTCGACAGGTAGTGAAAAACTGTTTTTT. This gives the protein CASSLHSTGSEKLFF. The gene calls are TRBV12-3 or TRBV12-4 and TRBJ1-4; maybe TRBD1 (6 bases). Between the trimmed V and J ends, which lost 2 bases and 7 bases, there was a span of 14 bases. The CDR3 loop spans 15 amino acids.

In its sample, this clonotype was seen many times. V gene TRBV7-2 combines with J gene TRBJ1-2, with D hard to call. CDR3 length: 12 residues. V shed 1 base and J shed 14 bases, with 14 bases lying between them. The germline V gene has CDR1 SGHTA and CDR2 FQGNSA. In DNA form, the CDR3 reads TGTGCCAGCAGCTTAGTCTCCGGGCCGAGTACCTTC. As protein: CASSLVSGPSTF.

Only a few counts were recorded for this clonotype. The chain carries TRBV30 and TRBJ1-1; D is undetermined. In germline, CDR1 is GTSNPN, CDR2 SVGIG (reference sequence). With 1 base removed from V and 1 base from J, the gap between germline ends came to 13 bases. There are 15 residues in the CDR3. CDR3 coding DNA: TGTGCCTGGAGTGACTTACAACCCCCGAACACTGAAGCTTTCTTT. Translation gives CAWSDLQPPNTEAFF.

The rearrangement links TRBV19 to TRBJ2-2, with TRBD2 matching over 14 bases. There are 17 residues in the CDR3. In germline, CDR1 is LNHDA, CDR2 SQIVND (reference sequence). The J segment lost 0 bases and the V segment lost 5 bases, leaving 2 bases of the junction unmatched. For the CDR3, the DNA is TGTGCCAGTAGTGGGGGACTAGCGGGAGCGAACACCGGGGAGCTGTTTTTT. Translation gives CASSGGLAGANTGELFF.

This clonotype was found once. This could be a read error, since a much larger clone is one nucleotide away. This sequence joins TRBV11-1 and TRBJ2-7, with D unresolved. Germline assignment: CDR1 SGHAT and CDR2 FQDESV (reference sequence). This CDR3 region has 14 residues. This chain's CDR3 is CASSLGGTYYKQYF. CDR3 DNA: TGTGCCAGCAGCTTGGGCGGCACCTACTACAAGCAGTACTTC.

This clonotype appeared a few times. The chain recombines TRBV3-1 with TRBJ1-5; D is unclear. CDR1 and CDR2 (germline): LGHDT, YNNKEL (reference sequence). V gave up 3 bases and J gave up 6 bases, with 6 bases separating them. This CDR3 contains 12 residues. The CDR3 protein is CASSHGRQPQHF. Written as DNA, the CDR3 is TGTGCCAGCAGCCACGGTCGTCAGCCCCAGCATTTT.

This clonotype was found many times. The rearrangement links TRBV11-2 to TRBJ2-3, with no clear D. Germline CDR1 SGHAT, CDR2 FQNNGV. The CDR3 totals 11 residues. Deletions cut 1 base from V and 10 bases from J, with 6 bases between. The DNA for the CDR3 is TGTGCCAGCAGCTTAGTTGCCCCGCAGTATTTT. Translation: CASSLVAPQYF.

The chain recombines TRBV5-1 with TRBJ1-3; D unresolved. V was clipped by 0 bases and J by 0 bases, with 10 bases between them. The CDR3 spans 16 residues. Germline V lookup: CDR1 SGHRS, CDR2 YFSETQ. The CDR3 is CASSLGRTNSGNTIYF. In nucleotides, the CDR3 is TGCGCCAGCAGCTTGGGCAGGACTAACTCTGGAAACACCATATATTTT.

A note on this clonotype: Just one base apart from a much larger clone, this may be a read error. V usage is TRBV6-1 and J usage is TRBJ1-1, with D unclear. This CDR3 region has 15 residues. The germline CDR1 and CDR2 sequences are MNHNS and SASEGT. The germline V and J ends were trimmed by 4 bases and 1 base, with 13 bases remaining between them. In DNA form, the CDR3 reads TGTGCCAGCAGTGCGAGACGGGATGAGAACACTGAAGCTTTCTTT. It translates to CASSARRDENTEAFF.

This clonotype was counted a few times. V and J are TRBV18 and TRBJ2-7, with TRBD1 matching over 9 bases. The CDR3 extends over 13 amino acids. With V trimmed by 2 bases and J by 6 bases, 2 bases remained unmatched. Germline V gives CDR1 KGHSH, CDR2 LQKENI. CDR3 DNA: TGTGCCAGCTCACCAGGGGACAGGGCCGAGCAGTACTTC. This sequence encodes CASSPGDRAEQYF.

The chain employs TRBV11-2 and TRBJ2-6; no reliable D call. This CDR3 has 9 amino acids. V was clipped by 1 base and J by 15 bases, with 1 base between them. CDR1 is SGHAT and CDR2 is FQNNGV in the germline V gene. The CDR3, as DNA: TGTGCCAGCAGCTTAGCCCTGACTTTC. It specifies CASSLALTF.

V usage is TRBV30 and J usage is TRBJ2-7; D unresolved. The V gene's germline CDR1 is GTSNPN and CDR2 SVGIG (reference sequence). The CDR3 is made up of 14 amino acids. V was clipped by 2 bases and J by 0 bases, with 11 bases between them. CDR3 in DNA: TGTGCCTGGAGTATACAGATCAGCTCCTACGAGCAGTACTTC. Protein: CAWSIQISSYEQYF.

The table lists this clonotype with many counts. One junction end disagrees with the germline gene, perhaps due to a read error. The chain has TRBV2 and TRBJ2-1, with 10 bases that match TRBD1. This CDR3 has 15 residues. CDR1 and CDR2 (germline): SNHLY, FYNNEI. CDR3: CASSKNYGGQGTSVF. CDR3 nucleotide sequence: TGTGCCAGCAGTAAAAACTATGGGGGACAGGGGACTTCCGTCTTC.

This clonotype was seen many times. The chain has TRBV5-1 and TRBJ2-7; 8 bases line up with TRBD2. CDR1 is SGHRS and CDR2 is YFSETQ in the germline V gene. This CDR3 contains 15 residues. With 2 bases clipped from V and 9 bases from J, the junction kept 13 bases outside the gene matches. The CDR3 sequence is CASSLGGRTDLGQYF. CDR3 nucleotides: TGCGCCAGCAGCTTAGGCGGGAGGACCGACCTTGGGCAGTACTTC.

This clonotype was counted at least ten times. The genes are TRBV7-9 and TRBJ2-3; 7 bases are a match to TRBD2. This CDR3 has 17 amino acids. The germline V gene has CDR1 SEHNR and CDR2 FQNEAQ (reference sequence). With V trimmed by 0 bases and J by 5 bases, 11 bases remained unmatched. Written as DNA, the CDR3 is TGTGCCAGCAGCTTAGCCCCTAGTGGGGGGGTTGAAGATACGCAGTATTTT. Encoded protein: CASSLAPSGGVEDTQYF.

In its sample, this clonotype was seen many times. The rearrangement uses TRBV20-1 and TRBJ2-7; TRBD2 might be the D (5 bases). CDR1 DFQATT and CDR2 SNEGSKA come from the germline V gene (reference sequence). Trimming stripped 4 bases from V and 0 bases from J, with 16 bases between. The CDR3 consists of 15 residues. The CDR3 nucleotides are TGCAGTGCTACTCGATCGGGGTTGAGCTCCTACGAGCAGTACTTC. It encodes CSATRSGLSSYEQYF.

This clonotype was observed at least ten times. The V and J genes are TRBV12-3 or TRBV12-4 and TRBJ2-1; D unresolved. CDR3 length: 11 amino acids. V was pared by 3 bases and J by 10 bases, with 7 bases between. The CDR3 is CASSLVFEQFF. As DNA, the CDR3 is TGTGCCAGCAGTTTGGTGTTCGAGCAGTTCTTC.

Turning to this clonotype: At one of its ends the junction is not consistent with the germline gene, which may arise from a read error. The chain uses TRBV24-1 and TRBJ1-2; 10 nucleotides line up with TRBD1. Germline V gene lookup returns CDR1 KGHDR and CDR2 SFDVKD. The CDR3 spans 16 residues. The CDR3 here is CATNRQGARGNYGYIF. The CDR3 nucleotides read TGTGCCACCAACCGACAGGGGGCTAGGGGGAACTATGGCTACATCTTC.

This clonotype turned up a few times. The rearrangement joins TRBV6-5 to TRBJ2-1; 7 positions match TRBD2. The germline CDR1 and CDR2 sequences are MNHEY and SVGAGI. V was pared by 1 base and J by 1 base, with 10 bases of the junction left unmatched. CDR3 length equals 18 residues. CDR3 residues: CASSYLSGKRGSYNEQFF. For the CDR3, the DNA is TGTGCCAGCAGTTACTTAAGCGGGAAAAGAGGGTCCTACAATGAGCAGTTCTTC.

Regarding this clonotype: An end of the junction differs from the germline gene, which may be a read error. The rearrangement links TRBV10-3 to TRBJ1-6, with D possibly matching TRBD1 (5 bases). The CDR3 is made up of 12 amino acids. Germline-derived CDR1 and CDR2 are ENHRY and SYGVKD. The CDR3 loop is CAVSDRGSPLHF. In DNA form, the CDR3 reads TGTGCCGTCAGTGATAGGGGATCACCCCTCCACTTT.

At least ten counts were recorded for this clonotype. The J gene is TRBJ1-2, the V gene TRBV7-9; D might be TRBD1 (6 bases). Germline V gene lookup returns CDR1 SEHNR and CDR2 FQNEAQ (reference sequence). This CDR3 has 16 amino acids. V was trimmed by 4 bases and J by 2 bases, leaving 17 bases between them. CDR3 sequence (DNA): TGTGCCAGCAGCTCCCGGGTGGGGGCCACCAACTATGGCTACACCTTC. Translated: CASSSRVGATNYGYTF.

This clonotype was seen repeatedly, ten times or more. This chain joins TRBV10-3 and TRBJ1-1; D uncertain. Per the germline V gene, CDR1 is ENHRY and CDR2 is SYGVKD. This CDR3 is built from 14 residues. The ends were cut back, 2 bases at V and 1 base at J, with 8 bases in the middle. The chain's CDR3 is CAISEPRRNTEAFF. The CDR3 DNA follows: TGTGCCATCAGTGAGCCACGGAGGAACACTGAAGCTTTCTTT.

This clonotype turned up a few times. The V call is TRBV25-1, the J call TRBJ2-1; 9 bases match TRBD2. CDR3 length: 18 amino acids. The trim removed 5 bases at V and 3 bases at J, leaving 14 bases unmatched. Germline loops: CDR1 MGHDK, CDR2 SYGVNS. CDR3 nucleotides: TGTGCCAGCAGTTCCTTGTCCCGGACTAGCGAGTACTACAATGAGCAGTTCTTC. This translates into CASSSLSRTSEYYNEQFF.

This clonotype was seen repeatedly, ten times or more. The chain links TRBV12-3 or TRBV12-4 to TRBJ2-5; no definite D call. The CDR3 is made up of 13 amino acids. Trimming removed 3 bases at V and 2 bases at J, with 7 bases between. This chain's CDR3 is CASSFWQQETQYF. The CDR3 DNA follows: TGTGCCAGCAGTTTTTGGCAGCAAGAGACCCAGTACTTC.

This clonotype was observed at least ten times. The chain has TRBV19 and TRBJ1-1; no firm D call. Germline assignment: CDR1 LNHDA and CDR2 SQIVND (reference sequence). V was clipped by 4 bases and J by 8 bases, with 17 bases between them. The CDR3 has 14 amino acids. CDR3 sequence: CASSTSYRSNEAFF. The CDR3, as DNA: TGTGCCAGTAGTACTTCTTACCGGTCGAACGAAGCTTTCTTT.

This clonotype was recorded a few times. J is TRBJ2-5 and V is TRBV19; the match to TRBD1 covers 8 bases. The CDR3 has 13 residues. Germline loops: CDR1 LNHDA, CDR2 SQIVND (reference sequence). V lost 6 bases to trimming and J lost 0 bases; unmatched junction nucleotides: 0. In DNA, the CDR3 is TGTGCCAGTAGGACAGGGGACCAAGAGACCCAGTACTTC. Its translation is CASRTGDQETQYF.